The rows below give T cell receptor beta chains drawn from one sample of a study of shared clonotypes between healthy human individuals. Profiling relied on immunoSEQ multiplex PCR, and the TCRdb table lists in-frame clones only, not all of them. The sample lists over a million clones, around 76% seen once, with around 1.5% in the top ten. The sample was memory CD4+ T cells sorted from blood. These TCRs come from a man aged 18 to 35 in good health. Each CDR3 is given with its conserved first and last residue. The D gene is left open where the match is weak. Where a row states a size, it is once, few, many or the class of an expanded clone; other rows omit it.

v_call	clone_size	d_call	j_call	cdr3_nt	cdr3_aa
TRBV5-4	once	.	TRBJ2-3	TGTGCCAGCAGCTATAAGGGACCGAACACAGATACGCAGTATTTT	CASSYKGPNTDTQYF
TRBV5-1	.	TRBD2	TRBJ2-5	TGCGCCAGCAGCAGCGGGACTAGCGGGGAAACCCAGTACTTC	CASSSGTSGETQYF
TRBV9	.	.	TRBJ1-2	TGTGCCAGCAGCGTAGAAGGGGCAGGGGCATCCTATGGCTACACCTTC	CASSVEGAGASYGYTF
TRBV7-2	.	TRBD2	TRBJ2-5	TGTGCCAGCAGCCTATCATTTAATAGGCTAGCGGGAGAGACCCAGTACTTC	CASSLSFNRLAGETQYF
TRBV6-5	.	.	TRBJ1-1	TGTGCCAGCAGTTACTTACAGGGTTGGAACACTGAAGCTTTCTTT	CASSYLQGWNTEAFF
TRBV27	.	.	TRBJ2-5	TGTGCCAGCAGTTTATCGGGACCGACTACGCGATTGCGACAAGAGACCCAGTACTTC	CASSLSGPTTRLRQETQYF
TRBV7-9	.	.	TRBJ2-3	TGTGCCAGCAGCTTAGGGTACTCGGGTGATACGCAGTATTTT	CASSLGYSGDTQYF
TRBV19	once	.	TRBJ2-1	TGTGCCAGTCGGAAACCAGGGGTCAATGAGCAGTTCTTC	CASRKPGVNEQFF
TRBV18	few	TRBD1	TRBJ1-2	TGTGCCAGCTCACTCTCCGGGACAGCGCTTAATGGCTACACCTTC	CASSLSGTALNGYTF
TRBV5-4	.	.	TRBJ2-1	TGTGCCAGCAGCTTATATTCGGTAACTGGGCCCTACAATGAGCAGTTCTTC	CASSLYSVTGPYNEQFF
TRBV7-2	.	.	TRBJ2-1	TGTGCCAGCAGCTTAGCACACGGGTCCTACAATGAGCAGTTCTTC	CASSLAHGSYNEQFF
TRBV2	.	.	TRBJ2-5	TGTGCCAGTTCCCGACAGGCCAACCAAGAGACCCAGTACTTC	CASSRQANQETQYF
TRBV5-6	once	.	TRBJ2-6	TGTGCCAGCAGCTGGAACTCTGGGGCCAACGTCCTGACTTTC	CASSWNSGANVLTF
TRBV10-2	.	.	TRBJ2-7	TGCGCCAGCAGTGTGGAAAGGGGTGCCTACGAGCAGTACTTC	CASSVERGAYEQYF
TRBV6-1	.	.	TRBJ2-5	TGTGCCAGCAGTGAATCCGGGGGCCGGGAGACCCAGTACTTC	CASSESGGRETQYF
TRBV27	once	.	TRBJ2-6	TGTGCCAGCAGTTCGGACGGATCTGGGGCCAACGTCCTGACTTTC	CASSSDGSGANVLTF
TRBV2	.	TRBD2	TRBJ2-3	TGTGCCAGCAGTGAGTTGGGAGCGGGAGGGCTCACAGATACGCAGTATTTT	CASSELGAGGLTDTQYF
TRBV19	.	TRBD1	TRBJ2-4	TGTGCCAGTAGCCTTTCTGGACAGGCACCAAACATTCAGTACTTC	CASSLSGQAPNIQYF
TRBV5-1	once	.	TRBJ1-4	TGCGCCAGCAGTATGGGGCAGGTTAATGAAAAACTGTTTTTT	CASSMGQVNEKLFF
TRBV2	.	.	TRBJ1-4	TGTGCCAGCGGGTTGGAGGGAAATGCTAATGAAAAACTGTTTTTT	CASGLEGNANEKLFF
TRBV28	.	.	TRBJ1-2	TGTGCCAGCAGCAGATTCCGGGACATTCGGGATAATGGCTACACCTTC	CASSRFRDIRDNGYTF
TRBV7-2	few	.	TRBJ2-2	TGTGCCAGCAGCTTCTACACCGGGGAGCTGTTTTTT	CASSFYTGELFF
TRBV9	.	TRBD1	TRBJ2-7	TGTGCCAGCAGCGCATTCCAGGGGGCCTACGAGCAGTACTTC	CASSAFQGAYEQYF
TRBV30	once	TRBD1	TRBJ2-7	TGTGCCTGGAGTTTACAGGGGTCAGGAGAGCAGTACTTC	CAWSLQGSGEQYF
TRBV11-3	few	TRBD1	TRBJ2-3	TGTGCCAGCAGCCAGACAGGGGTAGGCACAGATACGCAGTATTTT	CASSQTGVGTDTQYF
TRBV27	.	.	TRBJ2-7	TGTGCCAGCAGTTTATCGAGCCAGGGGACCTACGAGCAGTACTTC	CASSLSSQGTYEQYF
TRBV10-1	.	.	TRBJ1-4	TGCGCCAGCAGTGAATCTACTAATGAAAAACTGTTTTTT	CASSESTNEKLFF
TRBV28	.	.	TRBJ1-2	TGTGCCAGCAGTGGAGAGGACCGAGCTAACTATGGCTACACCTTC	CASSGEDRANYGYTF
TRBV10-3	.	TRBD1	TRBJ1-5	TGTGCCATCAGTGCCCGACAGGGAAATCAGCCCCAGCATTTT	CAISARQGNQPQHF
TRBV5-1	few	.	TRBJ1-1	TGCGCCAGCAGCCTCCGGGGGGAGACTGAAGCTTTCTTT	CASSLRGETEAFF
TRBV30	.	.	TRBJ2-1	TGTGCCTGGAGTGTCGGAGCCCGGATGGGTGAGCAGTTCTTC	CAWSVGARMGEQFF
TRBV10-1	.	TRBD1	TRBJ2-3	TGCGCCAGCAGTGCGGACAGGGGGAGGGATACGCAGTATTTT	CASSADRGRDTQYF
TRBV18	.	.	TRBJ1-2	TGTGCCAGCTCACCAGTTGGACAGACCGGTTTCTTCTATGGCTACACCTTC	CASSPVGQTGFFYGYTF
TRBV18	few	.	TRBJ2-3	TGTGCCAGCTCATCCATCCGGGGCAGAGATACGCAGTATTTT	CASSSIRGRDTQYF
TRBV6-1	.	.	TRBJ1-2	TGTGCCAGCAGTGAAGAGAGGGGCTACACCTTC	CASSEERGYTF
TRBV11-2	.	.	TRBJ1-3	TGTGCCAGCAGCTCCTCCAGGGTACCGGGAAACACCATATATTTT	CASSSSRVPGNTIYF
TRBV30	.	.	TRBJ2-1	TGTGCCTGGAAGAGGGGCGGGACCGGCCATGAGCAGTTCTTC	CAWKRGGTGHEQFF
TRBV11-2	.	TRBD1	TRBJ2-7	TGTGCCAGCAGCTTTGTCTGGACAGGGGAGGCCGAGCAGTACTTC	CASSFVWTGEAEQYF
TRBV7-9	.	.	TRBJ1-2	TGTGCCAGCAGCGGGTGGGCTGGCTATGGCTACACCTTC	CASSGWAGYGYTF
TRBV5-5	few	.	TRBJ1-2	TGTGCCAGCAGCCGCGGAGTGACTAACTATGGCTACACCTTC	CASSRGVTNYGYTF
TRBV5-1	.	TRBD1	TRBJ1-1	TGCGCCAGCAGCTTGACAGGGGGGATGAACACTGAAGCTTTCTTT	CASSLTGGMNTEAFF
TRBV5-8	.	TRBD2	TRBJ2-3	TGTGCCAGCAGCTTGGAACTAGCGGGAATTGGAGATACGCAGTATTTT	CASSLELAGIGDTQYF
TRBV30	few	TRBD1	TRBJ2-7	TGTGCCTGGACTCGAGGGACAGGGCGATTCGAGCAGTACTTC	CAWTRGTGRFEQYF
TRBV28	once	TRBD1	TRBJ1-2	TGTGCCAGCAGTTTAAGGACAGGGGGTGTTAACTATGGCTACACCTTC	CASSLRTGGVNYGYTF
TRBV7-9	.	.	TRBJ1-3	TGTGCCAGCAGCCCCTCCGGAGGAAACACCATATATTTT	CASSPSGGNTIYF
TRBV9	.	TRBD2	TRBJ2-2	TGTGCCAGCAGCGCTCAACCGGGACTAGCCAAATCCGGGGAGCTGTTTTTT	CASSAQPGLAKSGELFF
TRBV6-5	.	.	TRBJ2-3	TGTGCCAGCAGTTCAGGACGTCGCACAGATACGCAGTATTTT	CASSSGRRTDTQYF
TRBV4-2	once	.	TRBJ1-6	TGTGCCAGCAGCCAAGAAGGAGGCGGCTCCTATAATTCACCCCTCCACTTT	CASSQEGGGSYNSPLHF